The rows below give T cell receptor beta chains drawn from one sample of a study of blood T cells in healthy people across ages. One entry per CDR3 protein, called by TCRdb with MiXCR from the 5' RACE reads. The profile covers some 670,000 distinct CDR3 sequences, with roughly half appearing a single time and approximately 13% taken by the ten largest. What was sequenced was blood. The source is an elderly woman in good health. Both conserved end residues are part of each CDR3. D genes are given only for firm matches. Size values are once, few and many counts, or a class for expanded clones, and some rows have none.

d_gene	j_gene	len	v_gene	abundance	CDR3aa	CDR3nt
.	TRBJ2-3	14	TRBV27	.	CASSLLDGVDTQYF	TGTGCCAGCAGTTTACTGGACGGGGTAGATACGCAGTATTTT
.	TRBJ2-7	15	TRBV7-9	.	CASSLAGASNHEQYF	TGTGCCAGCAGCTTAGCTGGAGCGAGCAACCACGAGCAGTACTTC
TRBD2	TRBJ2-7	16	TRBV10-3	.	CAISESGGDRSYEQYF	TGTGCCATCAGTGAGTCCGGGGGGGATCGTTCCTACGAGCAGTACTTC
TRBD2	TRBJ2-7	14	TRBV28	many	CASSMLAGVREQYF	TGTGCCAGCAGTATGCTAGCGGGAGTTCGCGAGCAGTACTTC
.	TRBJ2-7	12	TRBV12-3/TRBV12-4	.	CASRLVLGEQYF	TGTGCCAGCAGGTTGGTCTTGGGTGAGCAGTACTTC
.	TRBJ2-3	12	TRBV20-1	.	CSATAQEDTQYF	TGCAGTGCCACGGCCCAGGAAGATACGCAGTATTTT
.	TRBJ2-5	13	TRBV10-3	.	CAIRGGRKETQYF	TGTGCCATCAGAGGGGGGCGGAAAGAGACCCAGTACTTC
.	TRBJ2-5	13	TRBV12-3/TRBV12-4	.	CASSSRRKETQYF	TGTGCCAGCAGCTCTAGGAGAAAAGAGACCCAGTACTTC
TRBD1	TRBJ1-2	15	TRBV6-1	few	CASWSPGQGSHGYTF	TGTGCCAGCTGGAGCCCGGGACAGGGGTCTCATGGCTACACCTTC
TRBD1	TRBJ1-1	17	TRBV5-1	.	CASSRDRGGQMSTEAFF	TGCGCCAGCAGCCGTGACAGGGGCGGTCAGATGAGCACTGAAGCTTTCTTT
.	TRBJ2-5	14	TRBV6-2/TRBV6-3	.	CASSYWAGQETQYF	TGTGCCAGCAGTTACTGGGCAGGACAAGAGACCCAGTACTTC
.	TRBJ2-1	14	TRBV25-1	many	CASSGTVVINEQFF	TGTGCCAGCAGTGGGACAGTAGTAATCAATGAGCAGTTCTTC
TRBD2	TRBJ2-1	17	TRBV6-5	once	CASSYGAGGTLVNEQFF	TGTGCCAGCAGTTACGGAGCGGGGGGGACTCTGGTTAATGAGCAGTTCTTC
.	TRBJ2-7	15	TRBV20-1	.	CSARDGQPTNYEQYF	TGCAGTGCTAGAGATGGGCAGCCTACAAACTACGAGCAGTACTTC
.	TRBJ2-5	12	TRBV9	.	CASSSPRDEQYF	TGTGCCAGCAGCTCCCCCCGGGATGAGCAGTACTTC
.	TRBJ2-7	14	TRBV5-1	many	CASSLAGGNYEQYF	TGCGCCAGCAGCTTGGCTGGGGGGAACTACGAGCAGTACTTC
TRBD1	TRBJ2-5	17	TRBV27	few	CASSLGWARDSEETQYF	TGTGCCAGCAGTTTAGGCTGGGCCCGGGACAGCGAAGAGACCCAGTACTTC
.	TRBJ2-1	18	TRBV28	.	CASSLWGVGGSSYNEQFF	TGTGCCAGCAGTTTATGGGGGGTAGGGGGTAGCTCCTACAATGAGCAGTTCTTC
.	TRBJ1-3	15	TRBV5-1	once	CASSRGILAGNTIYF	TGCGCCAGCAGTCGCGGAATACTCGCCGGAAACACCATATATTTT
.	TRBJ2-7	13	TRBV7-9	few	CASSDDGIGSQYF	TGTGCCAGCAGCGACGATGGAATAGGGAGCCAGTACTTC
.	TRBJ2-7	12	TRBV9	.	CASSLDWSEQYF	TGTGCCAGCAGCCTTGATTGGAGCGAGCAGTACTTC
.	TRBJ2-1	14	TRBV12-3/TRBV12-4	.	CASSLGRLGIEQFF	TGTGCCAGCAGTTTAGGACGGCTAGGGATTGAGCAGTTCTTC
.	TRBJ2-3	13	TRBV27	.	CASTPPEVDTQYF	TGTGCCAGCACCCCTCCTGAGGTGGATACGCAGTATTTT
TRBD2	TRBJ2-1	14	TRBV7-2	.	CASRYSGGRGEQFF	TGTGCCAGCAGATATAGCGGGGGGCGAGGCGAGCAGTTCTTC
.	TRBJ1-1	15	TRBV27	few	CASRGQGAPGTEAFF	TGTGCCAGCAGGGGTCAAGGGGCGCCGGGGACTGAAGCTTTCTTT
.	TRBJ2-4	16	TRBV20-1	many	CSARVGAGLTKNIQYF	TGCAGTGCTAGAGTTGGGGCGGGGCTCACCAAAAACATTCAGTACTTC
TRBD2	TRBJ2-1	15	TRBV5-1	many	CASTQTSGGKGEQFF	TGCGCCAGCACTCAGACTAGCGGGGGAAAGGGTGAGCAGTTCTTC
TRBD1	TRBJ1-1	14	TRBV3-1	.	CASSPWTGIAEAFF	TGTGCCAGCAGCCCCTGGACAGGGATCGCTGAAGCTTTCTTT